The rows below give T cell receptor beta chains drawn from one sample of a study of regulatory T cells in long-lasting Graves disease. TCRdb reprocessed the multiplex PCR reads via MiXCR and lists one record per CDR3 protein. Here the sample spans under 500,000 distinct CDR3 sequences, around 15% being singletons. These records were also assigned to another study, of T cells in Graves' hyperthyroidism and ophthalmopathy.

This material consisted of peripheral blood mononuclear cells (PBMCs), taken at new diagnosis, from a patient treated with antithyroid drugs. All receptors come from a woman aged 25 to 39 with Graves disease. Both conserved end residues are part of each CDR3. The order of the fields is clone size, D gene, V gene, J gene, CDR3 protein, CDR3 DNA. A D gene is named only where the DNA matches it firmly. Size tells how often a clone was seen (once, few, many) or the class of an expanded clone, and some rows leave it out.

abundance: many; d_gene: -; v_gene: TRBV7-9; j_gene: TRBJ2-3; CDR3aa: CASSPQDTQYF; CDR3nt: TGTGCCAGCAGCCCCCAGGATACGCAGTATTTT
abundance: many; d_gene: -; v_gene: TRBV5-6; j_gene: TRBJ2-2; CDR3aa: CASSLDRLPNTGELFF; CDR3nt: TGTGCCAGCAGTTTGGACCGCCTTCCGAACACCGGGGAGCTGTTTTTT
abundance: many; d_gene: TRBD2; v_gene: TRBV28; j_gene: TRBJ2-3; CDR3aa: CASSSFFGAGDTDTQYF; CDR3nt: TGTGCCAGCAGTTCCTTTTTTGGAGCGGGAGACACAGATACGCAGTATTTT
abundance: many; d_gene: TRBD2; v_gene: TRBV27; j_gene: TRBJ2-3; CDR3aa: CASSIGTSGIDTQYF; CDR3nt: TGTGCCAGCAGTATCGGGACTAGCGGGATTGATACGCAGTATTTT
abundance: -; d_gene: TRBD2; v_gene: TRBV24-1; j_gene: TRBJ2-3; CDR3aa: CATSDRTSGSTDTQYF; CDR3nt: TGTGCCACCAGTGATCGGACTAGCGGGAGCACAGATACGCAGTATTTT
abundance: many; d_gene: TRBD2; v_gene: TRBV29-1; j_gene: TRBJ2-5; CDR3aa: CSAIAGVGETQYF; CDR3nt: TGCAGCGCCATAGCGGGAGTTGGTGAGACCCAGTACTTC
abundance: many; d_gene: -; v_gene: TRBV20-1; j_gene: TRBJ2-5; CDR3aa: CSARESGPGETQYF; CDR3nt: TGCAGTGCTAGAGAATCAGGGCCGGGGGAGACCCAGTACTTC
abundance: -; d_gene: -; v_gene: TRBV4-1; j_gene: TRBJ1-3; CDR3aa: CASSRSPGASGNTIYF; CDR3nt: TGCGCCAGCAGCCGCTCCCCGGGGGCCTCTGGAAACACCATATATTTT
abundance: -; d_gene: -; v_gene: TRBV28; j_gene: TRBJ1-6; CDR3aa: CASSPHPGTGNHF; CDR3nt: TGTGCCAGCAGTCCCCATCCCGGAACCGGGAACCACTTT
abundance: once; d_gene: -; v_gene: TRBV6-2/TRBV6-3; j_gene: TRBJ1-6; CDR3aa: CASSYEAVYSSLHF; CDR3nt: TGTGCCAGCAGTTACGAGGCAGTATATTCATCCCTCCACTTT
abundance: few; d_gene: TRBD2; v_gene: TRBV14; j_gene: TRBJ2-1; CDR3aa: CASSQDRGGPQFF; CDR3nt: TGTGCCAGCAGCCAAGATCGGGGGGGTCCGCAGTTCTTC
abundance: many; d_gene: TRBD1; v_gene: TRBV5-1; j_gene: TRBJ2-1; CDR3aa: CASSQAGQGERGEQFF; CDR3nt: TGCGCCAGCAGCCAAGCGGGACAGGGCGAACGGGGGGAGCAGTTCTTC
abundance: once; d_gene: TRBD2; v_gene: TRBV28; j_gene: TRBJ2-3; CDR3aa: CASSLSRGADTQYF; CDR3nt: TGTGCCAGCAGTTTATCCCGGGGGGCAGATACGCAGTATTTT
abundance: -; d_gene: TRBD2; v_gene: TRBV20-1; j_gene: TRBJ2-1; CDR3aa: CSATGTSGLNEQFF; CDR3nt: TGCAGTGCTACCGGGACTAGCGGTCTCAATGAGCAGTTCTTC
abundance: many; d_gene: -; v_gene: TRBV27; j_gene: TRBJ1-2; CDR3aa: CASSFMGLGGYTF; CDR3nt: TGTGCCAGCAGTTTCATGGGGCTTGGTGGCTACACCTTC
abundance: many; d_gene: -; v_gene: TRBV12-3/TRBV12-4; j_gene: TRBJ2-1; CDR3aa: CASSPTTGYNEQFF; CDR3nt: TGTGCCAGCAGTCCGACCACAGGATACAATGAGCAGTTCTTC
abundance: many; d_gene: -; v_gene: TRBV7-6; j_gene: TRBJ1-1; CDR3aa: CASFDGTEAFF; CDR3nt: TGTGCCAGCTTCGACGGCACTGAAGCTTTCTTT